Listed below are T cell receptor beta chains from one sample, sequenced in a study of blood T cell repertoires in COVID-19. Profiling relied on immunoSEQ multiplex PCR, and the TCRdb table lists in-frame clones only, not all of them. Of some 170,000 clones listed, about three quarters were seen once; the top ten hold about 3%. Sequenced input: peripheral blood. The source of these receptors is a man between 65 and 85 years old with acute or convalescent COVID-19. Both conserved end residues are part of each CDR3.

V gene | CDR3 protein
TRBV4-1 | CASSQLGAPGYGYTF
TRBV11-3 | CASSLARGNPPLHF
TRBV4-3 | CASSQGAGLPTYEQYF
TRBV15 | CATSRSRGATGGKSTDTQYF
TRBV5-1 | CASSPRLAGQETQYF
TRBV5-5 | CASSLAPSGGTNEQFF
TRBV4-3 | CASSQGIAGAGRYNEQFF
TRBV28 | CASSSTGEGYTDTQYF
TRBV15 | CATSRDPGGTSGGLSYNEQFF
TRBV6-1 | CASSDPTSAQHF
TRBV7-9 | CASSLEQHSYEQYF
TRBV5-1 | CASSWDGGVVPEAFF
TRBV11-2 | CASSLEGGAGAYEQYF
TRBV7-2 | CASSFRQQETQYF
TRBV5-4 | CASSLGKEAGGSYNEQFF
TRBV28 | CASRREDSNQPQHF
TRBV7-2 | CASSSGGASDTQYF
TRBV29-1 | CSVVGQGGGNQPQHF
TRBV5-6 | CASSSIGGLNTEAFF
TRBV10-3 | CAIWTGLGDTQYF
TRBV2 | CASSRLTGENEQFF
TRBV30 | CAWRHDRGNSPLHF
TRBV5-4 | CASSRLAGGQKTQYF
TRBV11-2 | CASSLGGTTNEKLFF
TRBV6-2/TRBV6-3 | CASSYRASGSVHETQYF
TRBV24-1 | CATSDSGTEETQYF
TRBV5-6 | CASSLIAGGEQFF
TRBV6-5 | CASRGTPSVNTEAFF
TRBV5-1 | CASSLDLDTQYF
TRBV11-3 | CASSRGPVQETQYF
TRBV7-2 | CASSLLSSGNTIYF
TRBV12-3/TRBV12-4 | CASSGQGDYEQYF
TRBV10-1 | CASKDGGSDTEAFF
TRBV5-8 | CASTRDRGGEKLFF
TRBV19 | CASRRGQLGYTF
TRBV29-1 | CSVDRVGNTEAFF
TRBV5-1 | CASKAGGPGHEQYF
TRBV11-3 | CASSSGGAVYNEQFF
TRBV2 | CASSDRGTSTDTQYF
TRBV20-1 | CSASFQGDYGYTF
TRBV7-6 | CASRSGGPSTDTQYF
TRBV4-2 | CASSQDFAGTNEQFF
TRBV10-3 | CAIKDRWDNEQFF
TRBV7-8 | CASTETGYTIQYF
TRBV10-3 | CAISDRASLETQYF
TRBV7-2 | CAVTSGGAWKTQYF
TRBV11-3 | CASSPGQGAGNTIYF
TRBV25-1 | CASSGPGQPNEKLFF